These 21 T cell receptor beta chains were sequenced from one sample in a study of blood T cells in healthy people across ages (dated by TCRdb to 2014 to 2015). Libraries were made using 5' RACE. The run used an Illumina HiSeq 2500. A second PCR of about 7 to 12 cycles was run with a J-beta primer mix and a sample-barcoded 5' primer. TCRdb redid the processing of the public reads, applying fastp at Q25 and MiXCR, and retained in-frame beta chains. One record per CDR3 amino acid sequence lists the most common genes and DNA. This sample has almost 550,000 distinct CDR3 sequences in its table, and approximately 25% of those were observed once. Roughly 9.4% of the sample lies in the top ten. These data also featured in a second study, about T cells of mothers and their children.

The sequenced sample consisted of blood. These receptors were taken from a boy aged 5 to 17 in good health.

V and J are TRBV6-5 and TRBJ2-5; 7 bases match TRBD1. V lost 4 bases, J lost 11 bases, and 13 bases stayed unmatched. There are 14 residues in the CDR3. The germline V gene encodes CDR1 MNHEY and CDR2 SVGAGI. CDR3 residues: CASSSYRGRREQYF. The CDR3, as DNA: TGTGCCAGCAGTTCGTACAGGGGCAGAAGGGAGCAGTACTTC.

The chain links TRBV11-2 to TRBJ2-7; possibly TRBD1 or TRBD2 for D (5 bases each). The germline V and J ends were trimmed by 5 bases and 7 bases, with 12 bases remaining between them. Germline V lookup: CDR1 SGHAT, CDR2 FQNNGV. The CDR3 length is 12 residues. The CDR3 nucleotides read TGTGCCAGCAGCGCCCTGGGGGATGAGCAGTACTTC. This translates into CASSALGDEQYF.

The rearrangement joins TRBV4-1 to TRBJ2-5, with a tentative D call TRBD2 (5 bases). This CDR3 is 14 amino acids long. CDR1 MGHRA and CDR2 YSYEKL come from the germline V gene. V was trimmed by 0 bases and J by 11 bases, leaving 16 bases between them. CDR3 amino acids: CASSQEGRPGEQYF. The CDR3 nucleotides are TGCGCCAGCAGCCAAGAGGGTCGGCCTGGGGAGCAGTACTTC.

V usage is TRBV20-1 and J usage is TRBJ1-1, with 10 bases matching TRBD1. V dropped 6 bases and J dropped 0; count of bases not matched to a gene: 7. CDR1 is DFQATT and CDR2 is SNEGSKA in the germline V gene (reference sequence). CDR3 length: 15 residues. CDR3 sequence reads: CSAPGQGLMNTEAFF. The CDR3 bases are TGCAGTGCCCCGGGACAGGGGTTGATGAACACTGAAGCTTTCTTT.

The V gene is TRBV7-9, the J gene TRBJ2-5, with D possibly being TRBD1 or TRBD2 (6 bases each). V shed 4 bases and J shed 11 bases, with 23 bases lying between them. Germline CDR1 reads SEHNR; CDR2 reads FQNEAQ (reference sequence). The CDR3 runs 15 residues. This chain's CDR3 is CASSSDEQGSGEQYF. As DNA, the CDR3 is TGTGCCAGCAGCTCCGATGAACAGGGTTCGGGAGAGCAGTACTTC. Based on the CDR3 plus reference TRBV7-9 and TRBJ2-5, the full variable domain is DTGVSQNPRHKITKRGQNVTFRCDPISEHNRLYWYRQTLGQGPEFLTYFQNEAQLEKSRLLSDRFSAERPKGSFSTLEIQRTEQGDSAMYLCASSSDEQGSGEQYFGPGTRLLVL.

This clonotype was counted between two and nine times. The V gene is TRBV7-3, the J gene TRBJ2-1; 12 positions agree with TRBD2. The CDR3 covers 14 residues. J lost 5 bases, V lost 5 bases, and 1 base had no gene match. Germline V CDR1 and CDR2: SGHTA, FQGTGA. The CDR3 DNA sequence: TGTGCCAGCAGCAGACTAGCGGGGGACAATGAGCAGTTCTTC. Translating gives CASSRLAGDNEQFF.

This clonotype was seen only a few times. CDR3 sequence (DNA): TGCAGTGCTAGGGGACAGACCTACGAGCAGTACTTC. Translation: CSARGQTYEQYF. This chain connects TRBV20-1 to TRBJ2-7; 7 bases align to TRBD1. The length of the CDR3 is 12 residues. Trimming cost V 3 bases and J 2 bases; bases outside gene matches: 1. The germline CDR1 and CDR2 sequences are DFQATT and SNEGSKA (reference sequence).

The chain is built from TRBV29-1 and TRBJ1-2; D call uncertain. In germline, CDR1 is SQVTM, CDR2 ANQGSEA. V was clipped by 6 bases and J by 5 bases, with 13 bases between them. The CDR3 has 12 residues. CDR3 nucleotides: TGCAGCGTCCAACGGGCAGATTATGGCTACACCTTC. Translated: CSVQRADYGYTF.

This clonotype was found a few times. The chain is built from TRBV5-1 and TRBJ1-2, with no clear D. The germline V gene has CDR1 SGHRS and CDR2 YFSETQ. Trimming shortened V by 2 bases and J by 8 bases, and 13 bases separated the two germline ends. The CDR3 is 13 residues long. This chain's CDR3 is CASSFEGRRGYTF. The CDR3 nucleotides read TGCGCCAGCAGCTTTGAGGGTCGGCGAGGCTACACCTTC.

The chain links TRBV12-3 or TRBV12-4 to TRBJ2-1; possibly TRBD2 for D (5 bases). The CDR3 runs 17 residues. V lost 5 bases to trimming and J lost 2 bases, with 19 bases between them. CDR3 region: CASSPSPSSSPYNEQFF. CDR3 bases: TGTGCCAGCAGTCCTTCGCCCTCTAGCTCCCCCTACAATGAGCAGTTCTTC.

The V and J genes are TRBV7-3 and TRBJ2-5; 12 nucleotides line up with TRBD2. Germline lookup yields CDR1 SGHTA and CDR2 FQGTGA. V shed 5 bases, J shed 12 bases, and the junction held 16 bases outside the gene matches. This CDR3 is built from 16 residues. The CDR3 region has the DNA TGTGCCAGCAGCGCCCAACCGTCACTAGCGGGAGGACAGGAGTACTTC. Translated: CASSAQPSLAGGQEYF.

The chain uses TRBV11-1 and TRBJ2-1; 11 nucleotides align to TRBD2. This CDR3 has 16 amino acids. The germline V gene has CDR1 SGHAT and CDR2 FQDESV (reference sequence). Losses at the gene ends were 3 bases for V and 8 bases for J; bases not matched to a gene: 9. The CDR3 DNA sequence: TGTGCCAGCAGCTTCAGACTAGCGGGATATCCCGATGAGCAGTTCTTC. Amino acids: CASSFRLAGYPDEQFF.

This clonotype showed up just a few times. J is TRBJ2-1 and V is TRBV6-5; D is unclear. CDR1 and CDR2 from the germline V gene are MNHEY and SVGAGI. The CDR3 is 12 residues long. V shed 5 bases and J shed 5 bases, with 7 bases lying between them. The CDR3 DNA is TGTGCCAGCAGTAAATCGAACAATGAGCAGTTCTTC. Its protein product is CASSKSNNEQFF.

The chain links TRBV7-2 to TRBJ1-5; D unclear. The CDR3 covers 16 residues. Per germline, CDR1 SGHTA and CDR2 FQGNSA. V was trimmed by 2 bases and J by 6 bases, leaving 17 bases between them. The CDR3 DNA follows: TGTGCCAGCAGCTTAAGGGTTGGTGAGAACAGTCAGCCCCAGCATTTT. Residues: CASSLRVGENSQPQHF.

The genes are TRBV15 and TRBJ2-2; weak D call: TRBD2 (6 bases). This CDR3 comprises 15 residues. Germline CDR1 LNHNV, CDR2 YYDKDF (reference sequence). Trimming took 1 base from V and 1 from J, leaving 7 bases between them. CDR3 sequence reads: CATSRAGENTGELFF. The CDR3 DNA follows: TGTGCCACCAGCAGAGCGGGGGAGAACACCGGGGAGCTGTTTTTT.

The chain employs TRBV20-1 and TRBJ2-1; D is possibly TRBD2 (6 bases). Deletions cut 3 bases from V and 10 bases from J, with 16 bases between. In germline, CDR1 is DFQATT, CDR2 SNEGSKA (reference sequence). The length of the CDR3 is 13 residues. This CDR3 is CSASYATRWEQFF. The CDR3 bases are TGCAGTGCTAGTTACGCGACTAGATGGGAGCAGTTCTTC.

V and J are TRBV2 and TRBJ2-1, with 9 bases identical to TRBD2. The J call may be mistaken, given a closer DNA end match to TRBJ2-5. The CDR3 totals 17 residues. Germline-derived CDR1 and CDR2 are SNHLY and FYNNEI. In DNA, the CDR3 is TGTGCCAGCAGTGATCCGGGACTAGCACCGGAGGAGGAGACCCAGTACTTC. Translating gives CASSDPGLAPEEETQYF.

This clonotype was picked up one time. The chain carries TRBV6-6 and TRBJ2-2; D is uncertain. This CDR3 spans 11 amino acids. The V and J ends lost 6 bases and 7 bases respectively, with 6 bases between them. The V gene's germline CDR1 is MNHNY and CDR2 SVGAGI (reference sequence). CDR3 amino acids: CASRLLGELFF. In DNA form, the CDR3 reads TGTGCCAGCAGACTCCTCGGGGAGCTGTTTTTT.

The V gene is TRBV18, the J gene TRBJ1-1, with D tentatively TRBD1 (6 bases). This CDR3 spans 13 amino acids. V was shortened by 6 bases and J by 1 base, with 9 bases between the two germline ends. Germline V gene sequence: CDR1 KGHSH, CDR2 LQKENI. Written as DNA, the CDR3 is TGTGCCAGCTCCGGACAGAAGAACACTGAAGCTTTCTTT. It specifies CASSGQKNTEAFF.

The chain employs TRBV7-9 and TRBJ2-5; D remains unclear. The germline V and J ends were trimmed by 5 bases and 2 bases, with 12 bases remaining between them. In germline, CDR1 is SEHNR, CDR2 FQNEAQ (reference sequence). This CDR3 is 14 amino acids long. CDR3 amino acids: CASSEAGVQETQYF. CDR3 DNA: TGTGCCAGCAGCGAGGCCGGCGTTCAAGAGACCCAGTACTTC.

V is TRBV6-2 or TRBV6-3 and J is TRBJ2-5; 7 bases fit TRBD2. Judging by the DNA end, TRBJ2-7 fits better; the J call may be wrong. The CDR3 has 12 amino acids. Germline lookup yields CDR1 MNHEY and CDR2 SVGEGT. The CDR3 nucleotides are TGTGCCAGCAGCACTAGCGTAAACGAGCAGTACTTC. Its translation is CASSTSVNEQYF.